One and the same sample provided the 24 T cell receptor beta chains below, sequenced in a study of blood T cell repertoires in COVID-19. The assay was immunoSEQ multiplex PCR, and TCRdb's table has in-frame clones only and misses some. This table holds some 190,000 clones, roughly 91% found once. Sample: peripheral blood. The receptors here all came from a human donor in a cohort sampled during active COVID-19.

The rearrangement uses TRBV9 and TRBJ2-7; TRBD1 aligns across 7 bases. The V and J ends lost 3 bases and 3 bases, in that order; junction bases with no gene match: 3. Germline V gene lookup returns CDR1 SGDLS and CDR2 YYNGEE. This CDR3 spans 13 amino acids. The CDR3, as DNA: TGTGCCAGCAGCGGACAGGGAGACTACGAGCAGTACTTC. Amino acids: CASSGQGDYEQYF.

This sequence joins TRBV6-6 and TRBJ2-1; 9 bases align to TRBD2. V shed 0 bases and J 7 bases; nucleotides not matched to a gene: 7. Germline V CDR1 and CDR2: MNHNY, SVGAGI (reference sequence). The CDR3 loop spans 16 amino acids. CDR3 in DNA: TGTGCCAGCAGTTACTCGATGGCTAGCGGGACAAATGAGCAGTTCTTC. Amino acids: CASSYSMASGTNEQFF.

V gene TRBV9 combines with J gene TRBJ1-2, with D unresolved. The CDR3 totals 13 residues. Germline V gives CDR1 SGDLS, CDR2 YYNGEE. V was trimmed by 2 bases and J by 8 bases, leaving 13 bases between them. CDR3 loop: CASSVVPSRGYTF. The CDR3 DNA follows: TGTGCCAGCAGCGTTGTACCTTCTCGGGGCTACACCTTC.

This rearrangement joins TRBV6-1 to TRBJ1-2; D possibly corresponds to TRBD1 (5 bases). The CDR3 is made up of 16 amino acids. With 0 bases removed from V and 4 bases from J, the gap between germline ends came to 15 bases. Germline loops: CDR1 MNHNS, CDR2 SASEGT. The CDR3 here is CASSEAWRGASYGYTF. The CDR3 DNA reads as TGTGCCAGCAGTGAAGCATGGAGGGGCGCGAGCTATGGCTACACCTTC.

The V and J genes are TRBV28 and TRBJ1-5; TRBD1 might be the D (6 bases). The CDR3 extends over 18 amino acids. CDR1 and CDR2 (germline): MDHEN, SYDVKM. Trimming removed 2 bases from V and 5 bases from J, with 22 bases in between. The CDR3 loop is CASSLGLRARGQDQPQHF. In DNA, the CDR3 is TGTGCCAGCAGTTTAGGTCTCCGTGCGCGGGGGCAAGATCAGCCCCAGCATTTT.

The chain links TRBV18 to TRBJ2-7, with a tentative D call TRBD1 (6 bases). V lost 6 bases to trimming and J lost 4 bases, with 13 bases between them. The germline CDR1 and CDR2 sequences are KGHSH and LQKENI. CDR3 length: 13 amino acids. The CDR3 DNA sequence: TGTGCCAGCTCGCCGCAGGGGCGGTACGAGCAGTACTTC. This gives the protein CASSPQGRYEQYF.

The chain uses TRBV28 and TRBJ2-7; TRBD1 matches 7 bases. CDR1 is MDHEN and CDR2 is SYDVKM in the germline V gene. The junction had 9 bases not matched to a gene; V was cut back by 7 bases and J by 0 bases. The CDR3 is made up of 15 amino acids. As DNA, the CDR3 is TGTGCCAGCACCCTACAGGGGAGCCTCTCCTACGAGCAGTACTTC. Encoded protein: CASTLQGSLSYEQYF.

V usage is TRBV10-3 and J usage is TRBJ2-1, with 8 bases aligning to TRBD2. Germline lookup yields CDR1 ENHRY and CDR2 SYGVKD. The junction had 2 bases not matched to a gene; V was cut back by 10 bases and J by 6 bases. The CDR3 spans 11 residues. The CDR3 protein is CATSGGNEQFF. The DNA of the CDR3 is TGTGCCACCAGCGGGGGCAATGAGCAGTTCTTC.

V gene TRBV6-5 combines with J gene TRBJ2-1, with D perhaps matching TRBD2 (6 bases). Trimming took off 5 bases at V and 7 bases at J, with 12 bases between the two ends. The CDR3 runs 13 residues. From germline, CDR1 is MNHEY and CDR2 SVGAGI. The CDR3 region has the DNA TGTGCCAGCAGTCCCTCTAGCGTAAATGAGCAGTTCTTC. It specifies CASSPSSVNEQFF.

The chain recombines TRBV30 with TRBJ2-2; a weak D match, TRBD2 (6 bases). CDR3 length: 15 residues. V was pared by 2 bases and J by 5 bases, with 15 bases between. Germline V gives CDR1 GTSNPN, CDR2 SVGIG (reference sequence). CDR3 residues: CAWSSGGSSTGELFF. The CDR3 region has the DNA TGTGCCTGGAGTTCAGGAGGGTCCTCTACCGGGGAGCTGTTTTTT.

This rearrangement joins TRBV10-3 to TRBJ2-3, with 11 bases matching TRBD1. From germline, CDR1 is ENHRY and CDR2 SYGVKD. The CDR3 runs 15 residues. V was pared by 4 bases and J by 3 bases, with 3 bases of the junction left unmatched. CDR3 residues: CAISGRDRGTDTQYF. CDR3 sequence (DNA): TGTGCCATCAGTGGCCGGGACAGGGGGACAGATACGCAGTATTTT.

This rearrangement joins TRBV12-3 or TRBV12-4 to TRBJ1-2; possibly TRBD1 for D (5 bases). The V end lost 5 bases, the J end lost 4 bases, and 8 bases lay between the germline ends. The CDR3 totals 12 residues. The chain's CDR3 is CASSRQLYGYTF. DNA of the CDR3: TGTGCCAGCAGTAGACAGCTCTATGGCTACACCTTC.

This chain joins TRBV6-5 and TRBJ1-1, with a tentative D call TRBD1 (5 bases). The CDR3 is 11 residues long. The V gene's germline CDR1 is MNHEY and CDR2 SVGAGI. The V end was cut by 6 bases, the J end by 8 bases, with 10 bases between. CDR3 protein: CASRDAGEAFF. CDR3 nucleotide sequence: TGTGCCAGCAGGGACGCAGGGGAAGCTTTCTTT.

The V call is TRBV7-2, the J call TRBJ1-5, with D perhaps matching TRBD1 (6 bases). CDR3 length equals 15 residues. Trimming took off 5 bases at V and 7 bases at J, with 18 bases between the two ends. In germline, CDR1 is SGHTA, CDR2 FQGNSA. CDR3 loop: CASSLGGGLRQPQHF. DNA for the CDR3: TGTGCCAGCAGCCTAGGGGGGGGTCTGCGGCAGCCCCAGCATTTT.

V usage is TRBV2 and J usage is TRBJ2-7; D might be TRBD1 (6 bases). The CDR3 contains 18 residues. The germline V and J ends were trimmed by 1 base and 3 bases, with 22 bases remaining between them. Germline V gene data show CDR1 as SNHLY and CDR2 as FYNNEI. CDR3 in DNA: TGTGCCAGCAGTGAAGGGGGTCCCTCCGGGACATACTTCTACGAGCAGTACTTC. Amino acids: CASSEGGPSGTYFYEQYF.

The chain employs TRBV5-4 and TRBJ2-1; 8 bases are shared with TRBD1. The germline V gene encodes CDR1 SGHNT and CDR2 YYREEE (reference sequence). J lost 5 bases, V lost 4 bases, and 2 bases had no gene match. This CDR3 has 13 amino acids. The CDR3 DNA follows: TGTGCCAGCAGCAAGACAGGGGACAATGAGCAGTTCTTC. Protein product: CASSKTGDNEQFF.

The chain has TRBV18 and TRBJ2-2, with 7 positions matching TRBD1. The CDR3 spans 14 residues. Germline V gives CDR1 KGHSH, CDR2 LQKENI. V dropped 2 bases and J dropped 5; count of bases not matched to a gene: 2. The CDR3 coding sequence is TGTGCCAGCTCACCAGACAGGGTAACCGGGGAGCTGTTTTTT. Encoded protein: CASSPDRVTGELFF.

The chain is built from TRBV6-5 and TRBJ2-7; unclear D gene. The CDR3 sequence is 14 residues long. V was clipped by 4 bases and J by 2 bases, with 12 bases between them. Germline CDR1 and CDR2: MNHEY and SVGAGI. This chain's CDR3 is CASSSSGSTYEQYF. Here the CDR3 DNA reads TGTGCCAGCAGTTCTTCAGGTAGTACCTACGAGCAGTACTTC.

The chain joins TRBV5-4 to TRBJ2-1; 9 bases are shared with TRBD1. CDR1 and CDR2 from the germline V gene are SGHNT and YYREEE (reference sequence). With V trimmed by 1 base and J by 5 bases, 7 bases remained unmatched. The CDR3 totals 16 residues. CDR3 bases: TGTGCCAGCAGCTTGTCATCGGGACAGGGTGACAATGAGCAGTTCTTC. Its protein product is CASSLSSGQGDNEQFF.

This chain connects TRBV28 to TRBJ2-3; D perhaps matches TRBD2 (7 bases). V shed 5 bases and J shed 5 bases, with 17 bases lying between them. The CDR3 is 15 residues long. The germline gives CDR1 MDHEN, CDR2 SYDVKM. DNA for the CDR3: TGTGCCAGCAGTCCCGCGGGGGCCCGGGGAGATACGCAGTATTTT. Its translation is CASSPAGARGDTQYF.

This clone was recorded only once. V is TRBV6-6 and J is TRBJ2-7; perhaps TRBD2 as D (5 bases). Trimming stripped 2 bases from V and 3 bases from J, with 11 bases between. This CDR3 has 14 residues. CDR1 and CDR2 from the germline V gene are MNHNY and SVGAGI (reference sequence). The DNA for the CDR3 is TGTGCCAGCAGTTACGGGTCGAGCGGCTACGAGCAGTACTTC. This gives the protein CASSYGSSGYEQYF.

V usage is TRBV29-1 and J usage is TRBJ1-2, with D uncertain. Trimming shortened V by 6 bases and J by 4 bases, and 12 bases separated the two germline ends. CDR1 and CDR2 (germline): SQVTM, ANQGSEA. The CDR3 runs to 12 residues. This CDR3 reads CSVLKSGYGYTF. CDR3 DNA: TGCAGCGTCCTAAAATCGGGCTATGGCTACACCTTC.

This chain links TRBV19 with TRBJ2-3; no clear D gene. This CDR3 is built from 14 residues. Germline assignment: CDR1 LNHDA and CDR2 SQIVND (reference sequence). Trimming took 6 bases from V and 0 from J, leaving 10 bases between them. The CDR3, as DNA: TGTGCCAGTAGAGCCGGGTTCAGCACAGATACGCAGTATTTT. Encoded protein: CASRAGFSTDTQYF.

This sequence joins TRBV18 and TRBJ2-3; 14 nucleotides line up with TRBD2. The CDR3 has 17 amino acids. V shed 6 bases, J shed 2 bases, and the junction held 7 bases outside the gene matches. Germline V lookup: CDR1 KGHSH, CDR2 LQKENI. The chain's CDR3 is CASSGTSGSLSTDTQYF. For the CDR3, the DNA is TGTGCCAGCTCCGGGACTAGCGGGAGTCTCTCCACAGATACGCAGTATTTT.